This TCR beta chain was found in a study of cytomegalovirus exposure and HLA in healthy donors. Study details: Early released data had about 85 million unique TCRs, all coming from HLA-typed donors.

Broader study findings: TCR beta V- and J-gene trimming, according to a later analysis, was linked to a missense DCLRE1C variant.

The donors comprised healthy bone marrow donors. This CDR3 spans 14 amino acids. Germline V CDR1 and CDR2: SGHVS, FQNEAQ. Unmatched junction bases numbered 5, after V lost 4 bases and J lost 2 bases. Concerning this clone itself: The antigen is undetermined.

A multiplex PCR was run with 60 Vbeta primers and 13 Jbeta primers. The assay was immunoSEQ multiplex PCR, and TCRdb's table has in-frame clones only and misses some. Found here are under 200,000 clones, roughly four fifths of them singletons; the top ten hold under 3%. Sequencing was done on a sample of PBMCs. This chain joins TRBV7-8 and TRBJ2-7, with 7 bases matching TRBD1. This sequence was found in a woman in her 50s in good health and CMV-seropositive. CDR3 protein: CASSSGGQAYEQYF. CDR3 DNA sequence: TGTGCCAGCAGCTCCGGCGGACAGGCCTACGAGCAGTACTTC.